This T cell receptor beta chain was sequenced in a study of T cells in tuberculosis. In the study overall: This South African cohort compared adolescents with or without latent tuberculosis against adults with active tuberculosis. Whole-study results and caveats: Smaller alpha distances in active tuberculosis partly reflected shorter CDR3-alpha lengths. GMM-specific TCRs were nearer to active tuberculosis alpha repertoires, suggesting expansion.

As to this clone: Its matching antigen is unknown.

At study entry, adolescents had tuberculin skin tests and IGRA screening. V lost 5 bases and J lost 3; bases outside the gene matches: 5. The CDR3 runs to 15 residues. From germline, CDR1 is PRHDT and CDR2 FYEKMQ (reference sequence). Clones were sequenced by immunoSEQ multiplex PCR, and TCRdb holds only the in-frame ones, with some missing. This sample yields approximately 20,000 clones, of which almost 97% are seen a single time; under 8% belongs to the top ten. The V call is TRBV13, the J call TRBJ1-4; 8 bases are shared with TRBD1. This receptor was identified in a donor aged 5 to 30 with latent tuberculosis or without tuberculosis infection. The sample consisted of PBMCs. The CDR3 loop reads CASSVRDRPNEKLFF. DNA for the CDR3: TGTGCCAGCAGCGTCCGGGACAGGCCTAATGAAAAACTGTTTTTT.